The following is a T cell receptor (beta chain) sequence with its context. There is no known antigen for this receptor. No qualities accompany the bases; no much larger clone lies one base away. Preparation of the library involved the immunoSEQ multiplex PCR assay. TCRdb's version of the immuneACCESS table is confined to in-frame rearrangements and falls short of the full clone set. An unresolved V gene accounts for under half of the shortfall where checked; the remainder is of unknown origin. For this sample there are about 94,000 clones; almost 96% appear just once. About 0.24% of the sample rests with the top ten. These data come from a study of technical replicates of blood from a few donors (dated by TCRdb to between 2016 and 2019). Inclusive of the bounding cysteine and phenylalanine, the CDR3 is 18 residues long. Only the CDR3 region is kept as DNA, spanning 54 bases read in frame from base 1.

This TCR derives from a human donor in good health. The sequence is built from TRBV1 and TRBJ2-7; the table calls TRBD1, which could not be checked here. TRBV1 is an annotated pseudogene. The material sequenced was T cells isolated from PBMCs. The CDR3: CTSSHETKIDRGSNEQYF. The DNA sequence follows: TGCACCAGCAGTCACGAAACAAAGATTGACAGGGGGAGCAACGAGCAGTACTTC.